This TCR beta chain emerged from a study of blood T cells in healthy people across ages. Broader study findings: TCR beta diversity tracked closely with naive T cell percentage. No one knew whether donors had CMV, which possibly confounded expanded clonotype changes.

Together with a sample-barcoded 5' primer, a J-beta primer mix was included in a second PCR lasting about 7 to 11 cycles. TCRdb used MiXCR to reprocess the 5' RACE reads, holding one entry per CDR3 protein. The sample yields fewer than 1.5 million distinct CDR3 sequences, roughly 45% seen once. CDR3 length equals 15 residues. V was cut by 0 bases and J by 1 base, with 10 bases left in between. Germline lookup yields CDR1 SEHNR and CDR2 FQNEAQ (reference sequence). Concerning this clonotype: Its matching antigen is unknown.

Samples each yielded at least 6 micrograms of total RNA. The rearrangement links TRBV7-9 to TRBJ2-7, with D perhaps being TRBD1 or TRBD2 (5 bases each). The TCR comes from a woman between 18 and 29 years old in good health. Source material: blood. The CDR3 region is CASSLAGTLSYEQYF. The CDR3 DNA follows: TGTGCCAGCAGCTTAGCCGGGACGCTATCCTACGAGCAGTACTTC.